This T cell receptor (beta chain) was observed in a study of T cells in tumors after PD-1 blockade. Across the whole study: No patient had prior checkpoint blockade, systemic immunosuppression, or radiotherapy within 4 weeks.

The protocol was immunoSEQ multiplex PCR, while the TCRdb copy is restricted to in-frame clones and leaves out a portion. Among several thousand clones listed, around 60% were seen once. Tumor biopsies came from the same primary tumor site before and after PD-1 blockade. The junction had 8 bases not matched to a gene; V was cut back by 3 bases and J by 6 bases. This CDR3 comprises 15 residues. Germline CDR1 reads SGHRS; CDR2 reads YFSETQ. The specimen was tumor tissue, collected after anti-PD-1 treatment. V and J are TRBV5-1 and TRBJ2-1; TRBD2 matches at 8 bases. The receptor was derived from a human donor with basal cell carcinoma. This CDR3 is CASSSTGGLINEQFF. The CDR3 DNA is TGCGCCAGCAGCTCCACGGGGGGGCTCATCAATGAGCAGTTCTTC.